These 4 T cell receptor beta chains share one sample of origin, sequenced in a study of PD-1 blockade in classical Hodgkin lymphoma. Regarding time point: cycle 4 day 1 (C4D1), after 6 weeks of nivolumab. Relapses following autologous stem cell transplantation were seen in all patients, with brentuximab vedotin exposure varying. Sequenced by immunoSEQ multiplex PCR; TCRdb stores in-frame clones only, minus some. The repertoire consists of more than 95,000 clones, with roughly 89% occurring once and the leading ten covering 19%. Here the sequenced sample was peripheral blood mononuclear cells (PBMCs), taken before the fourth cycle of nivolumab. The receptors here all came from a human donor with classical Hodgkin lymphoma.

This rearrangement joins TRBV7-2 to TRBJ2-3, with TRBD1 identical over 7 bases. V gave up 4 bases and J gave up 4 bases; unmatched junction bases: 11. The germline gives CDR1 SGHTA, CDR2 FQGNSA. This CDR3 is 16 amino acids long. The CDR3 DNA follows: TGTGCCAGCAGCTCTGCCGGGACAGCGCGGGCAGATACGCAGTATTTT. The encoded protein is CASSSAGTARADTQYF.

This chain links TRBV6-1 with TRBJ2-7; 10 bases map to TRBD2. Germline V gene data show CDR1 as MNHNS and CDR2 as SASEGT. The CDR3 has 16 residues. V lost 4 bases and J lost 4; bases outside the gene matches: 10. The CDR3 DNA sequence: TGTGCCAGCAGTGGGGGGGGAGCGGGAGGGCAATACGAGCAGTACTTC. Amino acids: CASSGGGAGGQYEQYF.

The rearrangement joins TRBV4-1 to TRBJ2-7, with D possibly TRBD1 on 6 matching bases. The CDR3 is made up of 15 amino acids. CDR1 is MGHRA, CDR2 YSYEKL, per germline. Trimming took off 4 bases at V and 4 bases at J, with 17 bases between the two ends. The CDR3 sequence: CASSLRTARVYEQYF. DNA of the CDR3: TGCGCCAGCAGCCTTAGGACAGCGAGAGTTTACGAGCAGTACTTC.

This chain joins TRBV4-2 and TRBJ2-1; 7 bases map to TRBD2. The germline CDR1 and CDR2 sequences are LGHNA and YNFKEQ. The junction had 8 bases not matched to a gene; V was cut back by 1 base and J by 2 bases. The CDR3 has 17 residues. The DNA of the CDR3 is TGTGCCAGCAGCCAAGTGGCGGAGCGGGGTACCTACAATGAGCAGTTCTTC. Protein sequence: CASSQVAERGTYNEQFF.